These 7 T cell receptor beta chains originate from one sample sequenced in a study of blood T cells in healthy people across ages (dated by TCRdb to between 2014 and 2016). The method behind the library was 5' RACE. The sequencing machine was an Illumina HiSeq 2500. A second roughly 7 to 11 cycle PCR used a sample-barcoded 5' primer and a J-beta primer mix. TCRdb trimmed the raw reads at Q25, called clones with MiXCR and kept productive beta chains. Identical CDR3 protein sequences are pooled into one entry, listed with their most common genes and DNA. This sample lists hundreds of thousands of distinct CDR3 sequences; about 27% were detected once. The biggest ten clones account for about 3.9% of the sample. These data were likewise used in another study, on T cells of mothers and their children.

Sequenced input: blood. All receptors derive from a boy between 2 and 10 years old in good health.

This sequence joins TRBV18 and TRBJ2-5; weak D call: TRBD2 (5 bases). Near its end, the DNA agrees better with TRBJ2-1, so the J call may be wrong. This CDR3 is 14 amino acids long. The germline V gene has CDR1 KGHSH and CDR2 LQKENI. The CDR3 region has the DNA TGTGCCAGCTCACCATTGAGGGCAAACAATGAGCAGTTCTTC. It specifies CASSPLRANNEQFF.

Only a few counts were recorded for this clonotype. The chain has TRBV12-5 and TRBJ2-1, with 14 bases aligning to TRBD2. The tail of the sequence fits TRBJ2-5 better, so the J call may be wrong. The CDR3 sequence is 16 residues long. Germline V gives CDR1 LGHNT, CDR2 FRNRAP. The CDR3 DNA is TGTGCTAGTGGTTGGGGGGGACTAGCGGGAGAAGAGACCCAGTACTTC. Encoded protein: CASGWGGLAGEETQYF.

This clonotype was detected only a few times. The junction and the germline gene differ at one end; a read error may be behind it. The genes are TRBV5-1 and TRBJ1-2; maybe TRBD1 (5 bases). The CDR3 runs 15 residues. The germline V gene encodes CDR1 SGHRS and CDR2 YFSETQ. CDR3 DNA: TGCGTCAGCAGCTTGTCTGGGGCCGGGAACTATGGCTACACCTTC. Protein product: CVSSLSGAGNYGYTF.

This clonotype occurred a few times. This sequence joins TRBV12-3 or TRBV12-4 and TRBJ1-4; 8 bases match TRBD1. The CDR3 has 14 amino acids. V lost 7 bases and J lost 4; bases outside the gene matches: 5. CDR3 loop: CASTRTGSNEKLFF. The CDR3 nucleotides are TGTGCCAGCACTCGGACAGGGAGTAATGAAAAACTGTTTTTT.

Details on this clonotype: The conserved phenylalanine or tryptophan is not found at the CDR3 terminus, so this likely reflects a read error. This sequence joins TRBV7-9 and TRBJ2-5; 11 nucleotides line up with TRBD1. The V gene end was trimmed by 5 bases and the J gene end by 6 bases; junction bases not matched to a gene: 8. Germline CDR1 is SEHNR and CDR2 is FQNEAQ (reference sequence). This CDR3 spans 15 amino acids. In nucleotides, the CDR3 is TGTGCCAGCAGCCTACTCGGGACAGGGGGGAAGACCCAGTACTTG. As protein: CASSLLGTGGKTQYL.

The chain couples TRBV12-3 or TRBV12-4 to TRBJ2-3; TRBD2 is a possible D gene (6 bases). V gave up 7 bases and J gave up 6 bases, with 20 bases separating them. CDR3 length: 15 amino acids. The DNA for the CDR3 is TGTGCCAGCAACCAGGGTTTCGGGGACTTGGATACGCAGTATTTT. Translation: CASNQGFGDLDTQYF.

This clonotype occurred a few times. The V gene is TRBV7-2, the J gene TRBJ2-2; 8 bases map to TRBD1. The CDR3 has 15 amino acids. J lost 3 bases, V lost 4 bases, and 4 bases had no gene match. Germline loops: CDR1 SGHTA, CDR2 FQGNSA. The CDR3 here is CASSWTGTDTGELFF. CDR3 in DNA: TGTGCCAGCAGCTGGACAGGGACGGACACCGGGGAGCTGTTTTTT.